This T cell receptor (beta chain) was recovered during a study of regulatory T cells in long-lasting Graves disease (dated by TCRdb to about 2021). Regarding the complete study: Persistent Graves' disease was defined as persistently positive TSH receptor autoantibodies together with antithyroid drug treatment for over 5 years. This study used TCR sequencing and RNA sequencing of peripheral blood to compare persistent Graves' disease patients against newly diagnosed Graves' disease patients. The study was conducted in China and was registered as a clinical trial. A total of around 35 samples underwent TCR sequencing, from about 13 patients with persistent Graves' disease and roughly 20 patients with newly diagnosed Graves' disease. Antithyroid drugs had been taken for about 10.3 years on average by persistent Graves' disease patients in the clinical cohort.

A note on this clonotype: The antigen it recognizes is unknown. No quality values exist for individual bases; no much larger clone is one base distant.

Receptor libraries were prepared by multiplex PCR. Sequencing was performed on an Illumina HiSeq 4000. TCR beta libraries were built with iRepertoire HTBI primers and Arm-PCR amplification of CDR3 regions. Gel purification was performed on PCR products prior to sequencing. Per the source publication's procedure: Gene usage analysis of CDR3 amino acid clonotypes used the approximately 62 TRBV and about 14 TRBJ segments found across samples. COPE and FqMerger were used to merge filtered high-quality paired reads into contigs. BLAST was used to align contigs to the IMGT TRBV, TRBD and TRBJ reference genes, and CDR3 was defined following IMGT. Any clonotype with a frequency above 0.1% was counted as a highly expanded clone. Shannon entropy was used to measure repertoire diversity, and the Gini coefficient was used to measure V-J evenness. Public clonotypes were defined as clonotypes shared by more than one individual. Clones were called with MiXCR by TCRdb after fastp trimmed the public reads at Q25, and only in-frame beta chains were retained. When rows share a CDR3 protein, they turn into one entry using the most common DNA and genes. The V and J calls shown here were made by TCRdb, not taken from the authors' results. The sample table shows a few hundred thousand distinct CDR3 sequences, and 22% are seen once. The top ten clonotypes cover around 13% of the sample.

Broad study findings and their caveats: Peripheral blood alone was examined, since thyroid tissue, which constituted the primary lesion, could not be accessed. Compared with newly diagnosed patients, patients with persistent Graves' disease had lower TCR Shannon entropy and fewer highly expanded clones, which suggests clonal expansion. The authors acknowledged the small sample size as a limitation that may reduce accuracy. Sequencing and analysis were limited to the TCR beta chain. More public clonotypes were shared among persistent patients (under 3,000) than among newly diagnosed patients (roughly 1,000).

The time point label, read with the paper, signifies: persistent/refractory GD, antithyroid drugs over 5 years with positive TRAb. For both TCR sequencing and RNA sequencing, RNA was extracted from PBMCs in TRIzol. Graves' disease was diagnosed according to American Thyroid Association guidelines. Patients for the study were recruited at an endocrinology department in Xi'an, China. Each patient gave 7 to 9.5 milliliters of peripheral blood, collected in an EDTA anticoagulant tube. PBMCs were isolated by Ficoll Paque Plus density gradient separation without further T cell sorting. An Agilent 2100 Bioanalyzer and agarose gel were used to check RNA quality, while a NanoDrop 2000 measured RNA concentration. The receptor's source is a female donor with Graves disease. Source: peripheral blood mononuclear cells (PBMCs), taken when the disease was refractory, from a patient treated with antithyroid drugs.

The bases read TGCGCCGGGGGGGCGTCCTACGAGCAGTACTTC. This is translated as CAGGASYEQYF. The chain is assembled from TRBV10-1 and TRBJ2-7; perhaps TRBD2 is the D gene, with 7 bases matching. For CDR1 and CDR2, the germline V gene (reference sequence) lists WNHNN and SYGVQD. V sheds 11 bases and J sheds 1 base, leaving 9 bases between their ends. The CDR3 contains 11 residues, cysteine and phenylalanine counted. Of all the DNA, just the CDR3 is kept, 33 bases in frame from base 1.